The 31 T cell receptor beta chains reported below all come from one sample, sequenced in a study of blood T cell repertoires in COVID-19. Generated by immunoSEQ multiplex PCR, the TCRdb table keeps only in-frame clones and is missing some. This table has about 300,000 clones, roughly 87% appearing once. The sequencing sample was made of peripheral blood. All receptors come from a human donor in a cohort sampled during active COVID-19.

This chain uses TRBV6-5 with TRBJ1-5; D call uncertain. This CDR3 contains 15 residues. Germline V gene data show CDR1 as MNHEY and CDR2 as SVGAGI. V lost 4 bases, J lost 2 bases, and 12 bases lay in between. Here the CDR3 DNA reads TGTGCCAGCAGTTCCTACGGTAACGGCAATCAGCCCCAGCATTTT. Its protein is CASSSYGNGNQPQHF.

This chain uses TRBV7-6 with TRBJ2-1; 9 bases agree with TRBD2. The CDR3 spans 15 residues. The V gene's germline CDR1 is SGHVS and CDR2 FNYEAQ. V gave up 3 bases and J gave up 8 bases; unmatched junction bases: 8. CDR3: CASSFPGLAVDEQFF. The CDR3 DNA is TGTGCCAGCAGCTTTCCGGGACTAGCAGTGGATGAGCAGTTCTTC. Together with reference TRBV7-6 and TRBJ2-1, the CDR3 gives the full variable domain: GAGVSQSPRYKVTKRGQDVALRCDPISGHVSLYWYRQALGQGPEFLTYFNYEAQQDKSGLPNDRFSAERPEGSISTLTIQRTEQRDSAMYRCASSFPGLAVDEQFFGPGTRLTVL.

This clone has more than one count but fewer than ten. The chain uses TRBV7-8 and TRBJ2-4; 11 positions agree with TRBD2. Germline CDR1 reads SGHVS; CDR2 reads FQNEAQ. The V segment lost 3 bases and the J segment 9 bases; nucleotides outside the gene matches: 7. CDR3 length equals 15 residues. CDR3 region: CASSFTLAGVGIQYF. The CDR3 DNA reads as TGTGCCAGCAGCTTCACACTAGCGGGAGTCGGCATTCAGTACTTC.

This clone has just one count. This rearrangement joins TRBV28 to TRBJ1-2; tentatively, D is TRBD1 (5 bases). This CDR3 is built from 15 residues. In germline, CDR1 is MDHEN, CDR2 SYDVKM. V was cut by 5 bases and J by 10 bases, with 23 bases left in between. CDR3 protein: CASSTSGTQARAYTF. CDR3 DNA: TGTGCCAGCAGTACCTCCGGGACTCAAGCCCGGGCCTACACCTTC.

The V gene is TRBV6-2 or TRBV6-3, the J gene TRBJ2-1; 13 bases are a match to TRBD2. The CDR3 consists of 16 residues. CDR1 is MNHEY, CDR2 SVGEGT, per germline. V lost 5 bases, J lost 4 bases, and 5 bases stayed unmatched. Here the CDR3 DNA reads TGTGCCAGCAGTGTTCCGGGACTAGCGGGGTACAATGAGCAGTTCTTC. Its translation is CASSVPGLAGYNEQFF.

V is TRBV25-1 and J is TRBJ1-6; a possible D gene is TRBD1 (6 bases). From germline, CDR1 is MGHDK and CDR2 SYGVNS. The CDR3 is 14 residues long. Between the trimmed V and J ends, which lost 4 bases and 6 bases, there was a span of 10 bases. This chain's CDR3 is CASSAGGLNSPLHF. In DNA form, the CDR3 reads TGTGCCAGCAGTGCGGGGGGCCTTAATTCACCCCTCCACTTT.

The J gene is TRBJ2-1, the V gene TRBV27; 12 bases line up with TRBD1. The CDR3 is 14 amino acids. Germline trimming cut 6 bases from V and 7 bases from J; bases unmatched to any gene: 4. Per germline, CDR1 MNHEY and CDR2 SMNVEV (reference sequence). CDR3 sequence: CASSRDRGRNEQFF. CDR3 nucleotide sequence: TGTGCCAGCAGCCGGGACAGGGGGCGAAATGAGCAGTTCTTC.

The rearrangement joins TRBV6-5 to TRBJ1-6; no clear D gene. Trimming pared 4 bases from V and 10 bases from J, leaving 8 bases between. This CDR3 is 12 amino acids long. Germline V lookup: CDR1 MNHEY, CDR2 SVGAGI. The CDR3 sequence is CASSSSMSPLHF. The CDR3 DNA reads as TGTGCCAGCAGTTCATCAATGTCACCCCTCCACTTT.

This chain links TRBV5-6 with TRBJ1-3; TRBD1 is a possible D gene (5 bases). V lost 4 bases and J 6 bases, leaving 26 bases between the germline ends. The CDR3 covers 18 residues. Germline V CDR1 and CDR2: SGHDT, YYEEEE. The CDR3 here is CASSLRGDYRSMENTIYF. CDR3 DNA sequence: TGTGCCAGCAGCCTACGGGGGGACTACAGGTCCATGGAAAACACCATATATTTT.

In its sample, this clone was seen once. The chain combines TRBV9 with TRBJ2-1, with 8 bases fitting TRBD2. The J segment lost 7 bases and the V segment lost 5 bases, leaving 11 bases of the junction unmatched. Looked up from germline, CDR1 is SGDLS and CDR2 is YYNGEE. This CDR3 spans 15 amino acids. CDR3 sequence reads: CASSDTGGPMNEQFF. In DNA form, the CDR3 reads TGTGCCAGCAGTGATACGGGAGGGCCGATGAATGAGCAGTTCTTC. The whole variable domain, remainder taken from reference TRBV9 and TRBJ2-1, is DSGVTQTPKHLITATGQRVTLRCSPRSGDLSVYWYQQSLDQGLQFLIQYYNGEERAKGNILERFSAQQFPDLHSELNLSSLELGDSALYFCASSDTGGPMNEQFFGPGTRLTVL.

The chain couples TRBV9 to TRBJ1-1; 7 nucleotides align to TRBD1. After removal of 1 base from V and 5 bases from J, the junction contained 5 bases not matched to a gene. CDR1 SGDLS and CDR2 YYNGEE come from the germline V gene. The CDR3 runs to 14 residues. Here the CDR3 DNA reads TGTGCCAGCAGCGTACGGGACAGCGGGACTGAAGCTTTCTTT. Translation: CASSVRDSGTEAFF.

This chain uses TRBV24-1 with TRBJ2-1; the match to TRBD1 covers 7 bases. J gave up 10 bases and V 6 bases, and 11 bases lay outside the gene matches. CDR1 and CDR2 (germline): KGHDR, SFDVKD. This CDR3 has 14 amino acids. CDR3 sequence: CATSKGAQGREQFF. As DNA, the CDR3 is TGTGCCACCAGTAAGGGGGCCCAGGGTCGCGAGCAGTTCTTC.

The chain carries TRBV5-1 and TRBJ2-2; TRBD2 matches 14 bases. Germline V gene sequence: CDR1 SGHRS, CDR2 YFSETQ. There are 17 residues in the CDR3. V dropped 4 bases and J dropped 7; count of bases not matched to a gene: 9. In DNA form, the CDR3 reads TGCGCCAGCAGCCCGACCGGACTAGCGGGAGGCCGCGGGGAGCTGTTTTTT. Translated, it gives CASSPTGLAGGRGELFF.

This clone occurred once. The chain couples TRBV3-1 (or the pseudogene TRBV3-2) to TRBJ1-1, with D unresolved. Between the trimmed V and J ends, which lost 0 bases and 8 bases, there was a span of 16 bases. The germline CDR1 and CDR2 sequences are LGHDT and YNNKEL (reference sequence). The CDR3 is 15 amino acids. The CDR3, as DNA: TGTGCCAGCAGCCAAGATCTTGTCACAGCACAGGAAGCTTTCTTT. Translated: CASSQDLVTAQEAFF.

The DNA of the CDR3 is TGCGCCAGCAGCCACCTACGAGGGCGGGAGCTGTTTTTT. This gives the protein CASSHLRGRELFF. The V call is TRBV4-1, the J call TRBJ2-2, with D possibly matching TRBD2 (5 bases). The length of the CDR3 is 13 residues. V dropped 3 bases and J dropped 9 bases, with 11 bases sitting between them. From germline, CDR1 is MGHRA and CDR2 YSYEKL.

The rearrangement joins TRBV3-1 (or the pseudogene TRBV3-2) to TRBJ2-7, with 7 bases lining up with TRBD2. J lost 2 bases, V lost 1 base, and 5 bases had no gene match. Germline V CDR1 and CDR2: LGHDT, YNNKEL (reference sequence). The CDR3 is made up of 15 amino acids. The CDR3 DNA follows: TGTGCCAGCAGCCAAGCGAGCGGGGCCACCTACGAGCAGTACTTC. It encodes CASSQASGATYEQYF.

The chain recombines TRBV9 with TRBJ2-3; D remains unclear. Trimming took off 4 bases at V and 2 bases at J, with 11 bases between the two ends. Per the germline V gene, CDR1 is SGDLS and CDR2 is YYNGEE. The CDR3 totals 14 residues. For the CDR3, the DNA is TGTGCCAGCAGCTTAAGCCCCTCCACAGATACGCAGTATTTT. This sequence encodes CASSLSPSTDTQYF.

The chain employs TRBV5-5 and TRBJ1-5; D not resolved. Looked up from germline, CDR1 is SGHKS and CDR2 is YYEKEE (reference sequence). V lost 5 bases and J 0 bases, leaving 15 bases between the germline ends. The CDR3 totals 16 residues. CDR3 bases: TGTGCCAGCAGAGGTGGAGGGCTCAATAGCAATCAGCCCCAGCATTTT. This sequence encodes CASRGGGLNSNQPQHF.

This CDR3 reads CASSGGLALYEQYF. The DNA for the CDR3 is TGTGCCAGCAGCGGGGGACTAGCCCTCTACGAGCAGTACTTC. J is TRBJ2-7 and V is TRBV13, with 9 bases lining up with TRBD2. The germline V gene has CDR1 PRHDT and CDR2 FYEKMQ (reference sequence). This CDR3 comprises 14 residues. Trimming removed 5 bases from V and 3 bases from J; junction bases left unmatched: 5.

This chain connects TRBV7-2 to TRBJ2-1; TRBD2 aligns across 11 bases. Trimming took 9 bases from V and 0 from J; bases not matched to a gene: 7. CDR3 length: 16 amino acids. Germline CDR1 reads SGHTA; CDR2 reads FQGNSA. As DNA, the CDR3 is TGTGCCAGTACTAGCGGGAGATTGAGCTCCTACAATGAGCAGTTCTTC. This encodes CASTSGRLSSYNEQFF.

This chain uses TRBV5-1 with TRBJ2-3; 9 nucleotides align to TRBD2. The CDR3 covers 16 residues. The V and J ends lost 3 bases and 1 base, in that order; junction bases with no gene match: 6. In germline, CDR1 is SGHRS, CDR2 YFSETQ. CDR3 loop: CASSYGRTSGTDTQYF. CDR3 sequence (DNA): TGCGCCAGCAGCTATGGGAGGACTAGCGGCACAGATACGCAGTATTTT.

This CDR3 reads CASSFQGKMNTEAFF. The CDR3 DNA follows: TGCGCCAGCAGCTTTCAGGGGAAAATGAACACTGAAGCTTTCTTT. The rearrangement uses TRBV5-1 and TRBJ1-1, with D possibly matching TRBD1 (6 bases). The length of the CDR3 is 15 residues. Trimming stripped 2 bases from V and 0 bases from J, with 11 bases between. Germline V gene sequence: CDR1 SGHRS, CDR2 YFSETQ.

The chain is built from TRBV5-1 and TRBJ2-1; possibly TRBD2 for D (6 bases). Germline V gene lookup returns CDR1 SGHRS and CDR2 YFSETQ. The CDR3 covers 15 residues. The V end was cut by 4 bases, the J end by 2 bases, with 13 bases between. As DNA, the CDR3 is TGCGCCAGCAGCCAGTCGGGCGGGGCCTACAATGAGCAGTTCTTC. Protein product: CASSQSGGAYNEQFF.

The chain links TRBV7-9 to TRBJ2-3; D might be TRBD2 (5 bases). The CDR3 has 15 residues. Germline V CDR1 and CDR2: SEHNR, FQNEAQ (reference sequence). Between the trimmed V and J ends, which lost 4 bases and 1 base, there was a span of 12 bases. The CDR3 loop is CASSSRGSGTDTQYF. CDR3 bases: TGTGCCAGCAGCTCTCGGGGTAGCGGCACAGATACGCAGTATTTT.

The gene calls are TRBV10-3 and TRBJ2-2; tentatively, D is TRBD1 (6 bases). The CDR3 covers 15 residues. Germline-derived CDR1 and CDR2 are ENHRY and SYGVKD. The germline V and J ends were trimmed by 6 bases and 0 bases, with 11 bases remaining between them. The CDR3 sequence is CAISDRFSNTGELFF. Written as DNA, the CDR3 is TGTGCCATCAGCGACAGGTTTTCGAACACCGGGGAGCTGTTTTTT.

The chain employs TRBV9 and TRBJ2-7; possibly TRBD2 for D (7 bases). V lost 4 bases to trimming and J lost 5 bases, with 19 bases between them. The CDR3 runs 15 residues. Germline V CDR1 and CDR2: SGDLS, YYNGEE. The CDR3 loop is CASSPGAGAPHEQYF. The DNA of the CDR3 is TGTGCCAGCAGCCCCGGGGCGGGGGCGCCCCACGAGCAGTACTTC.

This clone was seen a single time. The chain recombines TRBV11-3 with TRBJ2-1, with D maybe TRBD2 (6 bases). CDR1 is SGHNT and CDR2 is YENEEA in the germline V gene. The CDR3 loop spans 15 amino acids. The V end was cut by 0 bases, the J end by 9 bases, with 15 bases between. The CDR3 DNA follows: TGTGCCAGCAGCTTAGAATTCGGGAGTACAGGTGAGCAGTTCTTC. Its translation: CASSLEFGSTGEQFF. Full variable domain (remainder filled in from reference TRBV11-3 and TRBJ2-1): EAGVVQSPRYKIIEKKQPVAFWCNPISGHNTLYWYLQNLGQGPELLIRYENEEAVDDSQLPKDRFSAERLKGVDSTLKIQPAELGDSAVYLCASSLEFGSTGEQFFGPGTRLTVL.

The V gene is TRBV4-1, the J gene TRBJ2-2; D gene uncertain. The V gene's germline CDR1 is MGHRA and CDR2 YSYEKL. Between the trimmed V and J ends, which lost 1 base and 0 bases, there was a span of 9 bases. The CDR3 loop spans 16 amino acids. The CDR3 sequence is CASSQVLRTNTGELFF. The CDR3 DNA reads TGCGCCAGCAGCCAAGTTCTGCGTACGAACACCGGGGAGCTGTTTTTT.

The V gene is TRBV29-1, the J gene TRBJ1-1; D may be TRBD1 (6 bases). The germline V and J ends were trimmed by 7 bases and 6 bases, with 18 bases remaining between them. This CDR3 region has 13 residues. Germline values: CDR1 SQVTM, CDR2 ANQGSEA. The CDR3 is CSGGRGTGSEAFF. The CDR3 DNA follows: TGCAGCGGGGGCCGGGGAACAGGGTCTGAAGCTTTCTTT.

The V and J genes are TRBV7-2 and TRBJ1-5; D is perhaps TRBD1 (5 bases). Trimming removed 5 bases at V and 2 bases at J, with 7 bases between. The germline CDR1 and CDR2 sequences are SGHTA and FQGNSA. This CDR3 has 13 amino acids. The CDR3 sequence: CASSTQGNQPQHF. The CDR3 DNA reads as TGTGCCAGCAGCACACAGGGCAATCAGCCCCAGCATTTT. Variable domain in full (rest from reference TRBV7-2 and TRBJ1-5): GAGVSQSPSNKVTEKGKDVELRCDPISGHTALYWYRQSLGQGLEFLIYFQGNSAPDKSGLPSDRFSAERTGGSVSTLTIQRTQQEDSAVYLCASSTQGNQPQHFGDGTRLSIL.

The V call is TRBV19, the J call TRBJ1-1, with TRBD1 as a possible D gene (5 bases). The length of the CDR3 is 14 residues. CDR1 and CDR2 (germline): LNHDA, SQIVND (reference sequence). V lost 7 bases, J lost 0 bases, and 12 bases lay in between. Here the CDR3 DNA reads TGTGCCAGTACCAAGGGGTCCCTGAACACTGAAGCTTTCTTT. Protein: CASTKGSLNTEAFF. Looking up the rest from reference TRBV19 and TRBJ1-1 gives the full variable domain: DGGITQSPKYLFRKEGQNVTLSCEQNLNHDAMYWYRQDPGQGLRLIYYSQIVNDFQKGDIAEGYSVSREKKESFPLTVTSAQKNPTAFYLCASTKGSLNTEAFFGQGTRLTVV.